These T cell receptor beta chains were read from a single sample in a study of identical twins. TCRdb analysed the 5' RACE reads with MiXCR anew, one entry per CDR3 protein. This table has 310,000 or so distinct CDR3 sequences, under 9% appearing once. A further study also used this sample, focusing on yellow fever vaccine responses in identical twins.

Sequencing was done on a sample of memory (CD45RO+) T cells sorted from blood. These receptors were taken from a young woman in good health. Both conserved end residues are part of each CDR3. D genes are given only for firm matches. Some rows mark clone size as missing; the rest say once, few, many or name a class of expanded clone.

TRBV11-1	TRBJ2-1	NA	few	CASSLTLGLGGRGRNEQFF	TGTGCCAGCAGCTTAACTTTGGGACTTGGGGGGCGCGGGAGAAATGAGCAGTTCTTC
TRBV3-1	TRBJ2-5	NA	many	CASKQRGVETQYF	TGTGCCAGCAAACAAAGGGGGGTTGAGACCCAGTACTTC
TRBV18	TRBJ1-1	NA	few	CASSPMGVGNTEAFF	TGTGCCAGCTCACCCATGGGGGTAGGAAACACTGAAGCTTTCTTT
TRBV7-8	TRBJ2-1	NA	NA	CASSPNRASSYNEQFF	TGTGCCAGCAGCCCCAACAGGGCCTCCTCCTACAATGAGCAGTTCTTC
TRBV27	TRBJ2-4	NA	NA	CASSGIGVAKNIQYF	TGTGCCAGCAGTGGGATCGGGGTGGCCAAAAACATTCAGTACTTC
TRBV27	TRBJ1-6	NA	many	CASRFTGTAYNSPLHF	TGTGCCAGCAGATTCACCGGGACGGCCTATAATTCACCCCTCCACTTT
TRBV6-2/TRBV6-3	TRBJ2-1	NA	NA	CASTSRVSLNEQFF	TGTGCCAGCACCTCGAGGGTCTCTCTAAATGAGCAGTTCTTC
TRBV20-1	TRBJ2-7	TRBD1	NA	CSARAPDRVGSYEQYF	TGCAGTGCTAGAGCACCTGACAGGGTGGGATCCTACGAGCAGTACTTC
TRBV19	TRBJ1-1	TRBD1	NA	CASRKGAKNTEAFF	TGTGCCAGTAGAAAGGGGGCTAAGAACACTGAAGCTTTCTTT
TRBV6-1	TRBJ2-5	TRBD2	few	CASSTSGGGETQYF	TGTGCCAGCTCGACTAGCGGGGGTGGAGAGACCCAGTACTTC
TRBV7-9	TRBJ2-1	NA	NA	CASSLEVTEQFF	TGTGCCAGCAGCTTAGAAGTCACTGAGCAGTTCTTC
TRBV7-8	TRBJ2-1	TRBD2	many	CASSISGVSYNEQFF	TGTGCCAGCAGCATTAGCGGGGTCTCCTACAATGAGCAGTTCTTC
TRBV13	TRBJ1-4	NA	NA	CASSKRTVDEKLFF	TGTGCCAGCAGCAAGCGGACAGTTGATGAAAAACTGTTTTTT
TRBV10-3	TRBJ2-3	NA	few	CAISDLDTQYF	TGTGCCATCAGTGATTTGGATACGCAGTATTTT